One sample yielded the 25 T cell receptor beta chains listed below, sequenced in a study of shared clonotypes between healthy human individuals. TCRdb keeps only in-frame clones here, not all; method: immunoSEQ multiplex PCR. Of millions of clones in the sample, roughly 94% were seen once. Material: naive CD4+ T cells sorted from blood. As to subset: CD45RA+ positively selected. The receptors were gathered from a man aged 18 to 29 in good health.

The chain has TRBV30 and TRBJ1-3; 7 bases map to TRBD1. Germline V gene data show CDR1 as GTSNPN and CDR2 as SVGIG (reference sequence). The CDR3 runs to 13 residues. V shed 1 base, J shed 4 bases, and the junction held 1 base outside the gene matches. The DNA of the CDR3 is TGTGCCTGGAGTGGGGACAGAGGAAACACCATATATTTT. The encoded protein is CAWSGDRGNTIYF.

This clone appeared once. J is TRBJ1-3 and V is TRBV30; the D is unclear. CDR3 size: 13 residues. Trimming removed 7 bases from V and 5 bases from J, with 15 bases in between. CDR1 and CDR2 from the germline V gene are GTSNPN and SVGIG (reference sequence). The CDR3 DNA is TGTGCCTCCCAATTGCAGAATAGAAACACCATATATTTT. It is translated as CASQLQNRNTIYF.

This clone came up a few times. Other nucleotide sequences in the sample specify the same CDR3. The DNA of the CDR3 is TGCGCCAGCAGCGGGGGACAGGGGAACACTGAAGCTTTCTTT. Translated: CASSGGQGNTEAFF. The chain joins TRBV5-1 to TRBJ1-1; 9 bases are a match to TRBD1. Germline-derived CDR1 and CDR2 are SGHRS and YFSETQ. J gave up 1 base and V 4 bases, and 2 bases lay outside the gene matches. The CDR3 contains 14 residues. Full variable domain (remainder filled in from reference TRBV5-1 and TRBJ1-1): KAGVTQTPRYLIKTRGQQVTLSCSPISGHRSVSWYQQTPGQGLQFLFEYFSETQRNKGNFPGRFSGRQFSNSRSEMNVSTLELGDSALYLCASSGGQGNTEAFFGQGTRLTVV.

The rearrangement links TRBV6-1 to TRBJ1-1; D is perhaps TRBD1 (6 bases). Germline V CDR1 and CDR2: MNHNS, SASEGT. The ends were cut back, 8 bases at V and 3 bases at J, with 13 bases in the middle. This CDR3 comprises 13 residues. CDR3 in DNA: TGTGCCAGCTCCCCGGGGGCCTACACTGAAGCTTTCTTT. Protein: CASSPGAYTEAFF.

The gene calls are TRBV6-5 and TRBJ2-7; either TRBD1 or TRBD2 may fit D (5 bases each). Trimming took off 6 bases at V and 2 bases at J, with 14 bases between the two ends. Germline CDR1 and CDR2: MNHEY and SVGAGI. The CDR3 is 14 residues long. CDR3 sequence reads: CASSLRDGTYEQYF. In nucleotides, the CDR3 is TGTGCCAGCAGCCTCAGGGACGGAACCTACGAGCAGTACTTC.

V gene TRBV2 combines with J gene TRBJ2-1, with a weak D call TRBD2 (5 bases). Germline V gene sequence: CDR1 SNHLY, CDR2 FYNNEI. V was pared by 5 bases and J by 12 bases, with 17 bases between. This CDR3 has 13 residues. CDR3 DNA: TGTGCCAGCAGTCAAGGGCGGGTGGCACGGCAGTTCTTC. Translation: CASSQGRVARQFF.

This chain joins TRBV27 and TRBJ2-3, with a weak D call TRBD1 (6 bases). Deletions cut 5 bases from V and 0 bases from J, with 12 bases between. Germline-derived CDR1 and CDR2 are MNHEY and SMNVEV (reference sequence). This CDR3 contains 15 residues. This CDR3 reads CASSREDRSTDTQYF. The CDR3, as DNA: TGTGCCAGCAGTAGGGAAGACAGGAGCACAGATACGCAGTATTTT.

The chain has TRBV2 and TRBJ2-5; 10 bases are shared with TRBD2. The CDR3 is 13 amino acids. J was trimmed by 6 bases and V by 6 bases; bases with no gene match: 4. CDR1 and CDR2 from the germline V gene are SNHLY and FYNNEI. CDR3 in amino acids: CASRDSGGQTQYF. The CDR3 region has the DNA TGTGCCAGCAGGGATAGCGGGGGGCAGACCCAGTACTTC.

This chain uses TRBV28 with TRBJ2-7; 10 nucleotides align to TRBD1. The trim removed 6 bases at V and 2 bases at J, leaving 7 bases unmatched. Germline CDR1 reads MDHEN; CDR2 reads SYDVKM. The CDR3 sequence is 15 residues long. CDR3 residues: CASRDPGQGTYEQYF. As DNA, the CDR3 is TGTGCCAGCAGGGACCCGGGACAGGGGACCTACGAGCAGTACTTC.

V and J are TRBV5-8 and TRBJ2-7, with TRBD1 matching 11 bases. This CDR3 comprises 16 residues. Trimming took 2 bases from V and 2 from J; bases not matched to a gene: 6. Germline values: CDR1 SGHTS, CDR2 YDEGEE. The DNA of the CDR3 is TGTGCCAGCAGCTTTCCGCCGGGACAGGGGGCCTACGAGCAGTACTTC. It encodes CASSFPPGQGAYEQYF. Full variable domain (remainder filled in from reference TRBV5-8 and TRBJ2-7): EAGVTQSPTHLIKTRGQQATLRCSPISGHTSVYWYQQALGLGLQFLLWYDEGEERNRGNFPPRFSGRQFPNYSSELNVNALELEDSALYLCASSFPPGQGAYEQYFGPGTRLTVT.

This clone was picked up one time. This chain uses TRBV6-6 with TRBJ2-1; 8 nucleotides line up with TRBD1. V lost 10 bases and J lost 6; bases outside the gene matches: 5. Germline V CDR1 and CDR2: MNHNY, SVGAGI (reference sequence). This CDR3 contains 12 residues. The CDR3 sequence is CATSDRGNEQFF. DNA for the CDR3: TGTGCCACCTCCGACAGGGGCAATGAGCAGTTCTTC.

A note on this clone: The sample carries other DNA sequences with the same CDR3. The rearrangement links TRBV28 to TRBJ1-1; no definite D call. This CDR3 has 11 residues. CDR1 is MDHEN, CDR2 SYDVKM, per germline. V lost 6 bases to trimming and J lost 2 bases, with 4 bases between them. The CDR3 coding sequence is TGTGCCAGCAGGGAAAACACTGAAGCTTTCTTT. This sequence encodes CASRENTEAFF.

The V gene is TRBV10-3, the J gene TRBJ1-3; no firm D call. Between the trimmed V and J ends, which lost 10 bases and 0 bases, there was a span of 16 bases. The CDR3 runs 15 residues. Germline CDR1 ENHRY, CDR2 SYGVKD. CDR3 DNA sequence: TGTGCCACCCGGCGAGTAGAGCGCTCTGGAAACACCATATATTTT. Translation: CATRRVERSGNTIYF.

This clone occurred once. The V call is TRBV11-2, the J call TRBJ1-1, with D tentatively TRBD1 (6 bases). This CDR3 is 15 amino acids long. Trimming shortened V by 7 bases and J by 4 bases, and 19 bases separated the two germline ends. Germline lookup yields CDR1 SGHAT and CDR2 FQNNGV. CDR3 nucleotides: TGTGCCAGCACCACTAAAACAGGGTCGGGCACTGAAGCTTTCTTT. It translates to CASTTKTGSGTEAFF. The complete variable domain, with remaining parts taken from reference TRBV11-2 and TRBJ1-1, reads EAGVAQSPRYKIIEKRQSVAFWCNPISGHATLYWYQQILGQGPKLLIQFQNNGVVDDSQLPKDRFSAERLKGVDSTLKIQPAKLEDSAVYLCASTTKTGSGTEAFFGQGTRLTVV.

This chain joins TRBV7-2 and TRBJ1-2, with D unresolved. Per the germline V gene, CDR1 is SGHTA and CDR2 is FQGNSA. CDR3 size: 13 residues. With 1 base removed from V and 8 bases from J, the gap between germline ends came to 11 bases. The CDR3 DNA reads as TGTGCCAGCAGCTTAGATATAGGTTGGGGCTACACCTTC. Its protein is CASSLDIGWGYTF. Filled out from reference TRBV7-2 and TRBJ1-2, the complete variable domain reads GAGVSQSPSNKVTEKGKDVELRCDPISGHTALYWYRQSLGQGLEFLIYFQGNSAPDKSGLPSDRFSAERTGGSVSTLTIQRTQQEDSAVYLCASSLDIGWGYTFGSGTRLTVV.

J is TRBJ2-5 and V is TRBV6-1, with 10 bases that match TRBD2. The V gene end was trimmed by 3 bases and the J gene end by 5 bases; junction bases not matched to a gene: 3. CDR3 size: 14 residues. Germline V gene sequence: CDR1 MNHNS, CDR2 SASEGT. CDR3 nucleotides: TGTGCCAGCAGTGACATAGCGGGGGGCGAGACCCAGTACTTC. It yields the protein CASSDIAGGETQYF.

This clone was seen only once. The chain combines TRBV6-5 with TRBJ2-5; maybe TRBD2 (5 bases). Germline CDR1 MNHEY, CDR2 SVGAGI. V lost 8 bases and J 4 bases, leaving 20 bases between the germline ends. The CDR3 contains 15 residues. The CDR3 loop is CASVGSGLISETQYF. The CDR3 bases are TGTGCCAGCGTAGGGAGCGGCTTAATCTCAGAGACCCAGTACTTC.

The V gene is TRBV11-2, the J gene TRBJ1-2; 9 positions agree with TRBD1. The CDR3 contains 14 residues. Germline values: CDR1 SGHAT, CDR2 FQNNGV. The trim removed 6 bases at V and 8 bases at J, leaving 10 bases unmatched. In DNA form, the CDR3 reads TGTGCCAGCAGGTCTCCGGGACAGGGATCCGGCTACACCTTC. It translates to CASRSPGQGSGYTF.

The chain joins TRBV27 to TRBJ2-3; 8 positions match TRBD2. This CDR3 region has 17 residues. The germline CDR1 and CDR2 sequences are MNHEY and SMNVEV (reference sequence). V shed 5 bases, J shed 5 bases, and the junction held 15 bases outside the gene matches. The CDR3 region is CASSPMGGAGVGDTQYF. The DNA for the CDR3 is TGTGCCAGCAGTCCGATGGGGGGAGCGGGAGTGGGAGATACGCAGTATTTT.

The rearrangement joins TRBV11-3 to TRBJ2-7; 12 bases line up with TRBD2. The germline V gene encodes CDR1 SGHNT and CDR2 YENEEA. CDR3 length: 15 amino acids. J gave up 3 bases and V 3 bases, and 3 bases lay outside the gene matches. The CDR3 loop reads CASSLGTSGCYEQYF. The CDR3 DNA follows: TGTGCCAGCAGCTTGGGGACTAGCGGGTGCTACGAGCAGTACTTC.

The table lists this clone with a count of one. This chain's CDR3 is CATHRPFELAGEETQYF. The CDR3 DNA reads as TGTGCCACACACAGGCCCTTCGAACTAGCGGGGGAAGAGACCCAGTACTTC. This chain uses TRBV6-4 with TRBJ2-5, with TRBD2 matching over 11 bases. The CDR3 is made up of 17 amino acids. V was clipped by 10 bases and J by 3 bases; unmatched bases: 16. The V gene's germline CDR1 is MRHNA and CDR2 SNTAGT.

For this clone: The same CDR3 can be traced to other DNA sequences in this sample. The rearrangement links TRBV18 to TRBJ1-4; 9 bases fit TRBD1. Trimming removed 3 bases from V and 8 bases from J; junction bases left unmatched: 4. In germline, CDR1 is KGHSH, CDR2 LQKENI. CDR3 size: 14 residues. CDR3 nucleotides: TGTGCCAGCTCACCCCGACAGGGGGACGAAAAACTGTTTTTT. It codes for CASSPRQGDEKLFF.

The genes are TRBV7-2 and TRBJ1-5; the match to TRBD1 covers 8 bases. The J segment lost 9 bases and the V segment lost 1 base, leaving 5 bases of the junction unmatched. Germline CDR1 and CDR2: SGHTA and FQGNSA. This CDR3 is 14 amino acids long. CDR3 nucleotide sequence: TGTGCCAGCAGCTTAGAGGGACAGGCTTCGCCCCAGCATTTT. Translation: CASSLEGQASPQHF. Filled out from reference TRBV7-2 and TRBJ1-5, the complete variable domain reads GAGVSQSPSNKVTEKGKDVELRCDPISGHTALYWYRQSLGQGLEFLIYFQGNSAPDKSGLPSDRFSAERTGGSVSTLTIQRTQQEDSAVYLCASSLEGQASPQHFGDGTRLSIL.

About this clone itself: This CDR3 is also generated by other DNA sequences in the sample. The rearrangement joins TRBV7-9 to TRBJ2-5, with a tentative D call TRBD1 (5 bases). The CDR3 sequence is 13 residues long. The germline V gene has CDR1 SEHNR and CDR2 FQNEAQ (reference sequence). Trimming shortened V by 0 bases and J by 5 bases, and 7 bases separated the two germline ends. The CDR3 DNA reads as TGTGCCAGCAGCTTAGCAGGGGTGGAGACCCAGTACTTC. It yields the protein CASSLAGVETQYF.

As for this clone: Other DNA sequences from this sample encode an identical CDR3 as well. The chain links TRBV27 to TRBJ1-1, with D unresolved. This CDR3 comprises 13 residues. Deletions cut 1 base from V and 1 base from J, with 4 bases between. Germline V lookup: CDR1 MNHEY, CDR2 SMNVEV (reference sequence). The CDR3 nucleotides read TGTGCCAGCAGTTTATTGGGGAACACTGAAGCTTTCTTT. Amino acid sequence: CASSLLGNTEAFF.